Below are 25 T cell receptor beta chains sequenced from a single sample in a study of shared clonotypes between healthy human individuals (dated by TCRdb to 2020 to 2021). The library was made by the immunoSEQ multiplex PCR assay. TCRdb mirrors the immuneACCESS table, restricted to in-frame sequences. Some clones are absent from its copies; in checked studies, under half trace to an unresolved V gene, and the reason for the others is unknown. The sample table holds some 480,000 clones, of which 79% were seen once. More than 10% of the sample belongs to the ten largest clones. Input material: PBMCs. All receptors derive from a woman aged 40 to 49 in good health. Some clones in this sample may be carry-over from other donors' samples.

The genes are TRBV7-2 and TRBJ2-5; 8 bases agree with TRBD2. Germline V gene lookup returns CDR1 SGHTA and CDR2 FQGNSA. CDR3 size: 15 residues. J gave up 4 bases and V 1 base, and 5 bases lay outside the gene matches. The DNA for the CDR3 is TGTGCCAGCAGCTTAGGCGCGGGAGGCGTAGAGACCCAGTACTTC. Its protein product is CASSLGAGGVETQYF. Filled out from reference TRBV7-2 and TRBJ2-5, the complete variable domain reads GAGVSQSPSNKVTEKGKDVELRCDPISGHTALYWYRQSLGQGLEFLIYFQGNSAPDKSGLPSDRFSAERTGGSVSTLTIQRTQQEDSAVYLCASSLGAGGVETQYFGPGTRLLVL.

Concerning this clone itself: With only one base between it and a far larger clone, this is likely a read error. The V and J genes are TRBV7-2 and TRBJ1-1; no reliable D call. The CDR3 totals 13 residues. Per germline, CDR1 SGHTA and CDR2 FQGNSA. The CDR3 bases are TGTGCCAACAGCTCACAGATGAACACTGAAGCTTTCTTT. Translating gives CANSSQMNTEAFF.

This clone was counted only a few times. The chain couples TRBV27 to TRBJ1-5; possible D gene TRBD1, 6 bases. In germline, CDR1 is MNHEY, CDR2 SMNVEV (reference sequence). This CDR3 spans 16 amino acids. The V gene lost 6 bases and the J gene lost 1 base, with 16 bases spanning the gap. The CDR3 is CASRPIQGTSNQPQHF. Here the CDR3 DNA reads TGTGCCAGCAGGCCAATACAGGGTACGAGCAATCAGCCCCAGCATTTT.

This chain links TRBV27 with TRBJ1-2; 9 bases align to TRBD1. V was clipped by 2 bases and J by 4 bases; unmatched bases: 11. Germline CDR1 is MNHEY and CDR2 is SMNVEV (reference sequence). The CDR3 runs to 17 residues. The CDR3 is CASSLQTSGTGRYGYTF. CDR3 in DNA: TGTGCCAGCAGTTTACAGACCTCCGGGACAGGGCGCTATGGCTACACCTTC.

The rearrangement links TRBV9 to TRBJ2-2; D perhaps matches TRBD1 (5 bases). The germline V gene encodes CDR1 SGDLS and CDR2 YYNGEE. This CDR3 has 15 amino acids. Deletions cut 0 bases from V and 5 bases from J, with 11 bases between. The CDR3, as DNA: TGTGCCAGCAGCGTAGGTAGGGCAGGGACCGGGGAGCTGTTTTTT. This codes for CASSVGRAGTGELFF.

The V gene is TRBV4-3, the J gene TRBJ1-4; D perhaps matches TRBD1 (6 bases). CDR1 and CDR2 (germline): LGHNA, YSLEER. Trimming stripped 1 base from V and 4 bases from J, with 13 bases between. The CDR3 totals 16 residues. This CDR3 is CASSQAYRVYNEKLFF. CDR3 coding DNA: TGCGCCAGCAGCCAAGCCTACAGGGTTTATAATGAAAAACTGTTTTTT.

This chain joins TRBV6-5 and TRBJ1-2; TRBD1 agrees at 10 bases. This CDR3 contains 13 residues. The germline V gene encodes CDR1 MNHEY and CDR2 SVGAGI. The V gene end was trimmed by 2 bases and the J gene end by 7 bases; junction bases not matched to a gene: 1. This CDR3 is CASSYRDRGGYTF. The CDR3 bases are TGTGCCAGCAGTTACCGGGACAGGGGTGGCTACACCTTC.

In its sample, this clone was seen a few times. The rearrangement joins TRBV4-2 to TRBJ1-1; D might be TRBD1 (5 bases). CDR1 and CDR2 from the germline V gene are LGHNA and YNFKEQ. The CDR3 spans 15 residues. Trimming pared 3 bases from V and 5 bases from J, leaving 16 bases between. The CDR3 reads CASSHNLQGGTEAFF. Written as DNA, the CDR3 is TGTGCCAGCAGCCACAATTTGCAGGGTGGAACTGAAGCTTTCTTT.

V gene TRBV6-5 combines with J gene TRBJ2-3, with unresolved D. V lost 2 bases and J 1 base, leaving 7 bases between the germline ends. The CDR3 contains 14 residues. Germline V gives CDR1 MNHEY, CDR2 SVGAGI. CDR3: CASSYGTGTDTQYF. In DNA, the CDR3 is TGTGCCAGCAGTTACGGCACAGGCACAGATACGCAGTATTTT.

The chain is built from TRBV7-6 and TRBJ2-1, with 8 bases that match TRBD1. V was pared by 3 bases and J by 8 bases, with 9 bases of the junction left unmatched. This CDR3 region has 15 residues. Germline V gene sequence: CDR1 SGHVS, CDR2 FNYEAQ. CDR3 sequence: CASSFRTGYGDEQFF. The CDR3 DNA sequence: TGTGCCAGCAGCTTTAGGACAGGGTATGGGGATGAGCAGTTCTTC.

This sequence joins TRBV7-9 and TRBJ2-3, with D unresolved. The germline V gene has CDR1 SEHNR and CDR2 FQNEAQ (reference sequence). This CDR3 contains 14 residues. The V end lost 1 base, the J end lost 6 bases, and 11 bases lay between the germline ends. The CDR3 protein is CASSLVVPSDTQYF. The CDR3 DNA reads TGTGCCAGCAGCTTAGTGGTTCCTTCCGATACGCAGTATTTT.

The chain links TRBV7-9 to TRBJ2-1, with 7 bases aligning to TRBD1. In germline, CDR1 is SEHNR, CDR2 FQNEAQ (reference sequence). This CDR3 is built from 14 residues. The J segment lost 7 bases and the V segment lost 7 bases, leaving 10 bases of the junction unmatched. CDR3 in amino acids: CASIPGDSRNEQFF. CDR3 sequence (DNA): TGTGCCAGCATCCCCGGGGACAGTCGGAATGAGCAGTTCTTC.

The rearrangement uses TRBV5-4 and TRBJ2-1; 9 nucleotides align to TRBD2. CDR1 SGHNT and CDR2 YYREEE come from the germline V gene (reference sequence). This CDR3 has 15 amino acids. The trim removed 2 bases at V and 6 bases at J, leaving 6 bases unmatched. The CDR3 loop reads CASSFGGRGGNEQFF. As DNA, the CDR3 is TGTGCCAGCAGCTTCGGCGGGAGGGGGGGCAATGAGCAGTTCTTC.

The chain links TRBV5-1 to TRBJ2-1, with 10 bases identical to TRBD2. V lost 0 bases and J lost 9; bases outside the gene matches: 9. CDR1 and CDR2 (germline): SGHRS, YFSETQ. CDR3 length: 16 amino acids. The CDR3 bases are TGCGCCAGCAGCTTGGGGACTAGCGGAGCCAGCGGTGAGCAGTTCTTC. It codes for CASSLGTSGASGEQFF.

The chain carries TRBV28 and TRBJ1-4; tentatively, D is TRBD1 (5 bases). The CDR3 runs to 16 residues. The germline gives CDR1 MDHEN, CDR2 SYDVKM. The V end was cut by 6 bases, the J end by 7 bases, with 21 bases between. CDR3 sequence (DNA): TGTGCCAGCAGCCCTGCCTTTTGGGGACGTCGTGAAAAACTGTTTTTT. Translating it yields CASSPAFWGRREKLFF.

This clone was counted once. V is TRBV19 and J is TRBJ2-5, with D possibly matching TRBD2 (6 bases). Germline V gives CDR1 LNHDA, CDR2 SQIVND (reference sequence). This CDR3 comprises 16 residues. Trimming removed 7 bases from V and 1 base from J, with 19 bases in between. CDR3 amino acids: CASNIHSGVGQETQYF. CDR3 DNA: TGTGCCAGTAACATTCATAGCGGAGTGGGCCAAGAGACCCAGTACTTC.

The chain links TRBV11-3 to TRBJ1-4; D remains unclear. CDR1 and CDR2 (germline): SGHNT, YENEEA. V was clipped by 2 bases and J by 13 bases, with 11 bases between them. The CDR3 has 12 residues. Here the CDR3 reads CASSLLGGRLFF. The DNA for the CDR3 is TGTGCCAGCAGCTTACTCGGAGGCAGACTGTTTTTT.

This sequence joins TRBV5-4 and TRBJ2-2; possibly TRBD1 for D (5 bases). Germline CDR1 reads SGHNT; CDR2 reads YYREEE (reference sequence). The CDR3 loop spans 15 amino acids. The V end lost 0 bases, the J end lost 6 bases, and 12 bases lay between the germline ends. CDR3 in amino acids: CASSLEGSRAGELFF. The CDR3 DNA reads TGTGCCAGCAGCTTGGAGGGTAGCAGGGCCGGGGAGCTGTTTTTT.

The rearrangement joins TRBV9 to TRBJ2-7; D uncertain. From germline, CDR1 is SGDLS and CDR2 YYNGEE. With 0 bases removed from V and 1 base from J, the gap between germline ends came to 8 bases. The CDR3 has 14 amino acids. The CDR3 loop is CASSVGQRSYEQYF. CDR3 coding DNA: TGTGCCAGCAGCGTAGGGCAGCGATCCTACGAGCAGTACTTC. Full variable domain (remainder filled in from reference TRBV9 and TRBJ2-7): DSGVTQTPKHLITATGQRVTLRCSPRSGDLSVYWYQQSLDQGLQFLIQYYNGEERAKGNILERFSAQQFPDLHSELNLSSLELGDSALYFCASSVGQRSYEQYFGPGTRLTVT.

The chain is built from TRBV7-9 and TRBJ2-2, with D possibly matching TRBD2 (6 bases). This CDR3 contains 13 residues. Trimming removed 11 bases from V and 7 bases from J, with 17 bases in between. CDR1 and CDR2 (germline): SEHNR, FQNEAQ (reference sequence). CDR3 sequence: CASWDSQGGELFF. The CDR3 coding sequence is TGTGCCTCCTGGGACTCCCAGGGCGGGGAGCTGTTTTTT.

As to this clone: A much larger clone differs by one base, so this may be a read error. The V gene is TRBV28, the J gene TRBJ2-7; 7 bases agree with TRBD2. Germline CDR1 MDHEN, CDR2 SYDVKM. With 3 bases clipped from V and 3 bases from J, the junction kept 2 bases outside the gene matches. CDR3 length equals 13 residues. The CDR3 DNA follows: TGTGCCAGCAGTTTGGGGGGGGTCTACGAGCAGTACTTC. It yields the protein CASSLGGVYEQYF.

DNA for the CDR3: TGTGCCAGCAGCCCCGAGACCTTCTCTGGAAACACCATATATTTT. Protein product: CASSPETFSGNTIYF. V usage is TRBV7-2 and J usage is TRBJ1-3; D ambiguous. In germline, CDR1 is SGHTA, CDR2 FQGNSA. Trimming shortened V by 5 bases and J by 0 bases, and 11 bases separated the two germline ends. The CDR3 spans 15 residues.

The rearrangement uses TRBV19 and TRBJ2-1; perhaps TRBD2 as D (5 bases). The CDR3 consists of 14 residues. V lost 9 bases and J 3 bases, leaving 15 bases between the germline ends. The germline V gene has CDR1 LNHDA and CDR2 SQIVND (reference sequence). CDR3 nucleotide sequence: TGTGCCAGCGCCGCGGACTCGAACTACAATGAGCAGTTCTTC. Translating gives CASAADSNYNEQFF.

The chain recombines TRBV10-3 with TRBJ1-2; 8 positions agree with TRBD1. CDR1 is ENHRY, CDR2 SYGVKD, per germline. This CDR3 has 13 residues. Trimming at V came to 4 bases and at J to 6 bases, leaving 4 bases not matched to a gene. Here the CDR3 DNA reads TGTGCCATCAGTGCCGACAGGGGAGATGGCTACACCTTC. Translating gives CAISADRGDGYTF.

The chain employs TRBV28 and TRBJ2-7; TRBD2 matches 13 bases. Germline values: CDR1 MDHEN, CDR2 SYDVKM. The CDR3 length is 17 residues. V shed 5 bases and J 6 bases; nucleotides not matched to a gene: 13. Here the CDR3 reads CASSLGTSGDPYCEQYF. The CDR3 DNA sequence: TGTGCCAGCAGTCTAGGGACTAGCGGGGACCCTTACTGCGAGCAGTACTTC.